This T cell receptor beta chain was profiled in a study of blood T cell repertoires in COVID-19. Study overall: In each case, the material was cDNA or gDNA derived from T cells, B-cell-depleted T cells, or PBMCs.

TCRdb's copy holds only in-frame clones and misses some; the assay was immunoSEQ multiplex PCR. Of about 270,000 clones listed, about 87% are singletons. Clinical histories supplied by participants themselves formed the basis of cohort assignment. For recovered donors of Cohort 3, there were two negative PCRs, clearance, or symptom resolution. The specimen was PBMCs or T cells enriched from blood (not recorded which). The source of this sequence is a woman between 45 and 65 years old who had recovered from COVID-19.

The chain's CDR3 is CASSQETGAYEKLFF. The CDR3 DNA follows: TGTGCCAGCAGCCAAGAGACAGGAGCCTATGAAAAACTGTTTTTT. The V and J genes are TRBV4-2 and TRBJ1-4, with D tentatively TRBD1 (6 bases). This CDR3 is built from 15 residues. Germline assignment: CDR1 LGHNA and CDR2 YNFKEQ. The V gene lost 0 bases and the J gene lost 6 bases, with 11 bases spanning the gap.